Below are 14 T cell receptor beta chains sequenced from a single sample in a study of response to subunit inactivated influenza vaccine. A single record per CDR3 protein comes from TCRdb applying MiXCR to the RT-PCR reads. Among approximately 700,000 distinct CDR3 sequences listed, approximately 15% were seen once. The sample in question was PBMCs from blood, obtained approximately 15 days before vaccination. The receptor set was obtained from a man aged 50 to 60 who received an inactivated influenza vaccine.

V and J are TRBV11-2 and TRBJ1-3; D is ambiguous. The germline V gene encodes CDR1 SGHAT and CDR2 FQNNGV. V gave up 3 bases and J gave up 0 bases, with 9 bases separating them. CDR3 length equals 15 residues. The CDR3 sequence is CASSFDTYSGNTIYF. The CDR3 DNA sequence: TGTGCCAGCAGCTTCGACACCTACTCTGGAAACACCATATATTTT.

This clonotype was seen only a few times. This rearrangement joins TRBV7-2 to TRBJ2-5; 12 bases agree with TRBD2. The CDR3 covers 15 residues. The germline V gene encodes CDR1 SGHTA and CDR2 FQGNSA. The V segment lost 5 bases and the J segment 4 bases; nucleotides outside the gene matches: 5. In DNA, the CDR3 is TGTGCCAGCAGCCCTCGGACTAGCGGGGTAGAGACCCAGTACTTC. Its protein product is CASSPRTSGVETQYF.

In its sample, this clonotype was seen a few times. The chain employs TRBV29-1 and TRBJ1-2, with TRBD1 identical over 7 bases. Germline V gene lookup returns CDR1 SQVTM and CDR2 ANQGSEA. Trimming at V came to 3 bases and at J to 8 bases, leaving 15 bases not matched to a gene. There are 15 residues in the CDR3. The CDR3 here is CSVEIVTGPLGGYTF. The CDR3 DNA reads TGCAGCGTTGAGATTGTGACAGGGCCTCTAGGCGGCTACACCTTC.

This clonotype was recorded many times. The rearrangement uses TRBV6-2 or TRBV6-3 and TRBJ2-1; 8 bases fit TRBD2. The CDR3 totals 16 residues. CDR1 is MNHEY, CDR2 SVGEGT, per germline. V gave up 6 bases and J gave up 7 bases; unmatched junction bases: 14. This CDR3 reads CASSPFRGREGNEQFF. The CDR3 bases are TGTGCCAGCAGCCCGTTCAGGGGACGGGAGGGTAATGAGCAGTTCTTC.

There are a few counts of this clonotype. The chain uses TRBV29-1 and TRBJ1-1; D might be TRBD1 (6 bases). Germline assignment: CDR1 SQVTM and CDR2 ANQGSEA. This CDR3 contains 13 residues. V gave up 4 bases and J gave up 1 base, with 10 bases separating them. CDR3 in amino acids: CSVVRGANTEAFF. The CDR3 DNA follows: TGCAGCGTTGTACGGGGGGCGAACACTGAAGCTTTCTTT. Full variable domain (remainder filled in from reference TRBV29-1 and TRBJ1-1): SAVISQKPSRDICQRGTSLTIQCQVDSQVTMMFWYRQQPGQSLTLIATANQGSEATYESGFVIDKFPISRPNLTFSTLTVSNMSPEDSSIYLCSVVRGANTEAFFGQGTRLTVV.

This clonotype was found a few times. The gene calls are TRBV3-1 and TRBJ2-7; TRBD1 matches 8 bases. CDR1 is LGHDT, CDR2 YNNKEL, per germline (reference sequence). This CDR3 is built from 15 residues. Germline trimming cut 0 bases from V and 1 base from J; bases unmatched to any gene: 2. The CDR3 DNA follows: TGTGCCAGCAGCCAAGACTGGACAGGGTCCTACGAGCAGTACTTC. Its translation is CASSQDWTGSYEQYF.

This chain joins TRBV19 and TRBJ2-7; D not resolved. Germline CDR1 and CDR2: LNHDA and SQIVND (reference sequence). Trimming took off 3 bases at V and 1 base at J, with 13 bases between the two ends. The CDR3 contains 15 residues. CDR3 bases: TGTGCCAGTAGTATCACGCGGTCAAGGTCCTACGAGCAGTACTTC. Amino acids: CASSITRSRSYEQYF.

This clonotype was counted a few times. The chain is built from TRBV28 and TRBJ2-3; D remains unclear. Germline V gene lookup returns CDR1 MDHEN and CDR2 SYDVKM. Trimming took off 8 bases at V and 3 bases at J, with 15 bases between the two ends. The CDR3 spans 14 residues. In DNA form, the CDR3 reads TGTGCCAGCCGTCTTTGGGTTACGACAGATACGCAGTATTTT. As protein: CASRLWVTTDTQYF.

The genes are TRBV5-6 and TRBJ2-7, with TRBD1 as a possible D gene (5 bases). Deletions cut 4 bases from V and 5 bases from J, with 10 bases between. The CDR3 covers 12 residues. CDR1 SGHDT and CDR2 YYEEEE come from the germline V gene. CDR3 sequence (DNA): TGTGCCAGCAGCGAGAGCAGGGACGAGCAGTACTTC. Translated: CASSESRDEQYF.

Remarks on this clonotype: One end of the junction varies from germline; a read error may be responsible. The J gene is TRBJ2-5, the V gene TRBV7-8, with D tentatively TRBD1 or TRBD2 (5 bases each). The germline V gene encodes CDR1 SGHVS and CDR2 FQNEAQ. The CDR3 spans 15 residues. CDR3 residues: CPSSSGALYQETQYF. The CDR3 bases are TGTCCCAGCAGCTCCGGGGCCCTGTACCAAGAGACCCAGTACTTC.

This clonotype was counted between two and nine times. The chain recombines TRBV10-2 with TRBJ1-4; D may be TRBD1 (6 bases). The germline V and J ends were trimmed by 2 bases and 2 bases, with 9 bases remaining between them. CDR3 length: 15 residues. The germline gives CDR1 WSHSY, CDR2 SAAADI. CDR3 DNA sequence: TGCGCCAGCAGTGAGGAGGGGGGTACTAATGAAAAACTGTTTTTT. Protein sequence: CASSEEGGTNEKLFF.

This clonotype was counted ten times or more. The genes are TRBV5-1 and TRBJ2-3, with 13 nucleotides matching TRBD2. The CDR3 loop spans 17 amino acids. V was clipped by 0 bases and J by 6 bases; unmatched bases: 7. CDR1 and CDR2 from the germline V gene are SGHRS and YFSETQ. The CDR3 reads CASSLGAGLAGVDTQYF. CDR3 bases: TGCGCCAGCAGCTTGGGTGCAGGACTAGCGGGAGTGGATACGCAGTATTTT.

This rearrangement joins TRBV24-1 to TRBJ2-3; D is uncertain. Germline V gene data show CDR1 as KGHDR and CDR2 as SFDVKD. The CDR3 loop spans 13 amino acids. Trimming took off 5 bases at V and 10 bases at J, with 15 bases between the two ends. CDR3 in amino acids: CATSALDEWAQYF. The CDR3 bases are TGTGCCACCAGTGCCCTAGACGAGTGGGCGCAGTATTTT.

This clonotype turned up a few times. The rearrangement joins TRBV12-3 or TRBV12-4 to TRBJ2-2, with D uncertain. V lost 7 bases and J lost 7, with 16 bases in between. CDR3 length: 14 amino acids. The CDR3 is CASTPSAVNGELFF. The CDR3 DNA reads TGTGCCAGCACCCCTTCGGCAGTTAACGGGGAGCTGTTTTTT.